Following are 15 T cell receptor beta chains from one sample sequenced in a study of CD8 T cells in ankylosing spondylitis. Each CDR3 protein is one row after TCRdb ran MiXCR on the 5' RACE reads. The data hold roughly 170,000 distinct CDR3 sequences, with 9.8% observed a single time. Material for sequencing was blood, either unsorted or a sorted T cell fraction (not recorded which). Receptors were obtained from a female donor with ankylosing spondylitis or in good health (not recorded which).

In its sample, this clonotype was seen many times. The V call is TRBV12-3 or TRBV12-4, the J call TRBJ1-2, with D tentatively TRBD1 (5 bases). CDR3 length: 15 residues. Trimming pared 3 bases from V and 0 bases from J, leaving 11 bases between. This CDR3 is CASSFDGGANYGYTF. The CDR3 DNA follows: TGTGCCAGCAGTTTCGACGGGGGAGCTAACTATGGCTACACCTTC.

This clonotype was counted at least ten times. This chain uses TRBV20-1 with TRBJ2-1; 14 bases match TRBD2. Germline CDR1 is DFQATT and CDR2 is SNEGSKA (reference sequence). The CDR3 is 13 amino acids. This CDR3 is CSHGTSGSYEQFF. CDR3 coding DNA: TGCAGCCACGGGACTAGCGGGAGCTATGAGCAGTTCTTC.

J is TRBJ2-1 and V is TRBV5-4; 8 bases map to TRBD1. Germline-derived CDR1 and CDR2 are SGHNT and YYREEE (reference sequence). V shed 5 bases, J shed 1 base, and the junction held 5 bases outside the gene matches. The CDR3 has 15 amino acids. DNA for the CDR3: TGTGCCAGCAGTGGACAGGGAACATCCTACAATGAGCAGTTCTTC. Translating gives CASSGQGTSYNEQFF.

V usage is TRBV24-1 and J usage is TRBJ2-7, with a weak D call TRBD1 (6 bases). V was pared by 3 bases and J by 6 bases, with 14 bases between. The CDR3 has 14 residues. CDR1 KGHDR and CDR2 SFDVKD come from the germline V gene. CDR3 in amino acids: CATSDPTGSGEQYF. CDR3 nucleotide sequence: TGTGCCACCAGTGATCCAACAGGGAGTGGCGAGCAGTACTTC.

This clonotype has ten or more counts. This chain's CDR3 is CATGTSRYNEQFF. The CDR3 DNA reads as TGCGCCACCGGGACTAGCAGGTACAATGAGCAGTTCTTC. This sequence joins TRBV10-2 and TRBJ2-1, with 9 bases lining up with TRBD2. The CDR3 covers 13 residues. V was clipped by 10 bases and J by 4 bases; unmatched bases: 5. Germline-derived CDR1 and CDR2 are WSHSY and SAAADI.

This clonotype was detected ten times or more. The V call is TRBV5-1, the J call TRBJ2-1; D is uncertain. The CDR3 runs 15 residues. The V end was cut by 0 bases, the J end by 5 bases, with 12 bases between. Germline CDR1 and CDR2: SGHRS and YFSETQ. CDR3 sequence: CASSLASGTHNEQFF. CDR3 DNA: TGCGCCAGCAGCTTGGCCTCAGGTACACACAATGAGCAGTTCTTC. Variable domain in full (rest from reference TRBV5-1 and TRBJ2-1): KAGVTQTPRYLIKTRGQQVTLSCSPISGHRSVSWYQQTPGQGLQFLFEYFSETQRNKGNFPGRFSGRQFSNSRSEMNVSTLELGDSALYLCASSLASGTHNEQFFGPGTRLTVL.

This clonotype was counted a few times. The chain links TRBV6-2 or TRBV6-3 to TRBJ1-2; D uncertain. Germline CDR1 is MNHEY and CDR2 is SVGEGT. V lost 4 bases and J lost 8, with 23 bases in between. This CDR3 contains 16 residues. The CDR3 bases are TGTGCCAGCAGTTCGAGACACGGATCCTATCTATGGGGCTACACCTTC. Protein product: CASSSRHGSYLWGYTF.

The sample holds many counts of this clonotype. V usage is TRBV12-3 or TRBV12-4 and J usage is TRBJ2-2; tentatively, D is TRBD2 (5 bases). This CDR3 is built from 14 residues. Trimming left V 3 bases short and J 4 bases short, with 9 bases between. CDR3 region: CASSFAGATGELFF. DNA of the CDR3: TGTGCCAGCAGTTTTGCGGGTGCCACCGGGGAGCTGTTTTTT.

This clonotype came up many times. J is TRBJ2-7 and V is TRBV2, with 8 positions matching TRBD2. CDR1 and CDR2 from the germline V gene are SNHLY and FYNNEI. This CDR3 contains 17 residues. V lost 8 bases to trimming and J lost 7 bases; unmatched junction nucleotides: 22. CDR3 sequence reads: CASPKGAGGLKRGEQYF. The CDR3 region has the DNA TGTGCCAGCCCTAAAGGGGCGGGAGGATTGAAACGCGGGGAGCAGTACTTC.

There are a few counts of this clonotype. This chain connects TRBV20-1 to TRBJ1-2; 10 nucleotides line up with TRBD1. The CDR3 covers 15 residues. V trimming: 1 base; J trimming: 3 bases; junction bases outside the gene matches: 5. The germline gives CDR1 DFQATT, CDR2 SNEGSKA (reference sequence). CDR3 DNA: TGCAGTGCTAGAGTTTGGGACAGGGGCCACTATGGCTACACCTTC. It translates to CSARVWDRGHYGYTF.

This clonotype was seen only a few times. The V and J genes are TRBV6-5 and TRBJ1-1; D remains unclear. Trimming removed 0 bases from V and 2 bases from J, with 7 bases in between. The CDR3 consists of 14 residues. In germline, CDR1 is MNHEY, CDR2 SVGAGI. CDR3 bases: TGTGCCAGCAGTTACTCGCTAGGAAACACTGAAGCTTTCTTT. It translates to CASSYSLGNTEAFF.

This clonotype was seen many times. V gene TRBV24-1 combines with J gene TRBJ2-1; D gene ambiguous. This CDR3 spans 13 amino acids. The V and J ends lost 5 bases and 8 bases respectively, with 12 bases between them. The germline gives CDR1 KGHDR, CDR2 SFDVKD. In nucleotides, the CDR3 is TGTGCCACCAGTGGCCCCCCCAGCGATGAGCAGTTCTTC. Its translation is CATSGPPSDEQFF.

The gene calls are TRBV9 and TRBJ1-2; D not certain. V lost 0 bases, J lost 1 base, and 4 bases lay in between. Germline assignment: CDR1 SGDLS and CDR2 YYNGEE. The CDR3 contains 13 residues. In nucleotides, the CDR3 is TGTGCCAGCAGCGTAGACGTTAACTATGGCTACACCTTC. Amino acids: CASSVDVNYGYTF.

The table lists this clonotype with many counts. The rearrangement links TRBV4-1 to TRBJ2-1, with 10 nucleotides matching TRBD2. The CDR3 length is 16 residues. Trimming cost V 4 bases and J 5 bases; bases outside gene matches: 8. Germline-derived CDR1 and CDR2 are MGHRA and YSYEKL. The CDR3: CASSLILAGENNEQFF. In DNA form, the CDR3 reads TGCGCCAGCAGCCTCATTCTAGCGGGAGAGAACAATGAGCAGTTCTTC.

This clonotype was detected many times. The chain carries TRBV12-3 or TRBV12-4 and TRBJ1-1; TRBD1 might be the D (6 bases). Trimming removed 1 base at V and 3 bases at J, with 6 bases between. The length of the CDR3 is 13 residues. CDR3 sequence (DNA): TGTGCCAGCAGTTTAGGGGGGCACACTGAAGCTTTCTTT. Its protein product is CASSLGGHTEAFF.